Given below is one T cell receptor beta chain in context. The target antigen is unknown. V lost 5 bases and J lost 7, with 6 bases in between. The CDR3 is 11 amino acids. Germline assignment: CDR1 MDHEN and CDR2 SYDVKM. The source of the sample is a study of cytotoxic CD8 clonotypes in ibrutinib-treated CLL. At the level of the study: IGHV unmutated 17 to 18; relapsed/refractory some ten; treatment-naive around 14. An average of around 250,000 productive templates and 80,000 to 100,000 productive rearrangements was obtained per sample.

Notes on the study in general: Patients showed higher baseline clonality than age-matched healthy donors, and it tracked circulating CD8+ T-cell counts.

TCRdb's copy holds only in-frame clones and misses some; the assay was immunoSEQ multiplex PCR. The sample holds about 160,000 clones, approximately 90% seen once. Source: PBMCs, taken at disease progression, from a patient treated with ibrutinib. This receptor was identified in a human donor with chronic lymphocytic leukemia. The chain is built from TRBV28 and TRBJ2-1; D ambiguous. Written as DNA, the CDR3 is TGTGCCAGCAGTATTTCTAATGAGCAGTTCTTC. This sequence encodes CASSISNEQFF.